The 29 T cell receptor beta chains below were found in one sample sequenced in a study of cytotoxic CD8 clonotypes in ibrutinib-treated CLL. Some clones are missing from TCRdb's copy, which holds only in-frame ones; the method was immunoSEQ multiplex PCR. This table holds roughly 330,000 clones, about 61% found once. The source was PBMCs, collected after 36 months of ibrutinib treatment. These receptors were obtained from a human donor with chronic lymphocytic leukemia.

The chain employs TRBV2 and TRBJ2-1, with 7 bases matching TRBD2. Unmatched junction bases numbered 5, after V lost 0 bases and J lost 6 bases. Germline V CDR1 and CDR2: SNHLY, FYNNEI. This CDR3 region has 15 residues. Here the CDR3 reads CASSEAVTSVNEQFF. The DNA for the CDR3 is TGTGCCAGCAGTGAAGCAGTTACTAGCGTCAATGAGCAGTTCTTC.

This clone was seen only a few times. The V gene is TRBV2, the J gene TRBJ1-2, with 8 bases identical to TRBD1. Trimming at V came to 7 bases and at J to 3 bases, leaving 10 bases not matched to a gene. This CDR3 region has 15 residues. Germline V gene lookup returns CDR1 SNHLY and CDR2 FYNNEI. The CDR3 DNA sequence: TGTGCCAGCATCACACGAGGACAGGGTGACTATGGCTACACCTTC. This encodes CASITRGQGDYGYTF.

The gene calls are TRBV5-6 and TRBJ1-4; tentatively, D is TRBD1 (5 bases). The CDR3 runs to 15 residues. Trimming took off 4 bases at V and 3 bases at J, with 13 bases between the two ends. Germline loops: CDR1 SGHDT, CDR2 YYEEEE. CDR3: CASSGSGTANEKLFF. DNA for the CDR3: TGTGCCAGCAGCGGGTCCGGGACGGCTAATGAAAAACTGTTTTTT.

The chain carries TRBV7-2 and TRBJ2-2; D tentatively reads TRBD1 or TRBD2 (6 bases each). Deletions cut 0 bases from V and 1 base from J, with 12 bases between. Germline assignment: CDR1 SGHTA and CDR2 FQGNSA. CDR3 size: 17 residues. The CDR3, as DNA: TGTGCCAGCAGCTTAGCCCCGGGGGCTATGAACACCGGGGAGCTGTTTTTT. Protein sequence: CASSLAPGAMNTGELFF.

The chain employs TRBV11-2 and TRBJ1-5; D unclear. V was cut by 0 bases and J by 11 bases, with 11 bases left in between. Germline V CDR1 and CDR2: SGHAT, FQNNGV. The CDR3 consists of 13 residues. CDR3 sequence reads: CASSLDPSGAQHF. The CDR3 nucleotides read TGTGCCAGCAGCTTAGATCCGAGTGGAGCCCAGCATTTT.

This CDR3 reads CASRDRGKNTEAFF. Here the CDR3 DNA reads TGTGCCAGCAGGGACAGGGGAAAGAACACTGAAGCTTTCTTT. The J gene is TRBJ1-1, the V gene TRBV6-1; 9 bases map to TRBD1. V was pared by 6 bases and J by 1 base, with 3 bases of the junction left unmatched. Germline loops: CDR1 MNHNS, CDR2 SASEGT. The CDR3 has 14 amino acids.

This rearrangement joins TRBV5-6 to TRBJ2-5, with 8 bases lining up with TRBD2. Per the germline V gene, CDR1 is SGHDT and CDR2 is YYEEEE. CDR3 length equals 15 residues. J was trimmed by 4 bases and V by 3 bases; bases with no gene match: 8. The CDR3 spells CASSSNSGIRETQYF. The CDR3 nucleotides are TGTGCCAGCAGCTCAAATAGCGGGATTCGAGAGACCCAGTACTTC.

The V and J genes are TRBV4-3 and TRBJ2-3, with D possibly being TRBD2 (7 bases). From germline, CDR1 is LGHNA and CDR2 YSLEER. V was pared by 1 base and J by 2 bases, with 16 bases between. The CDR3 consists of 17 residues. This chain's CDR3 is CASSQGPTGGATDTQYF. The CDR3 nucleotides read TGCGCCAGCAGCCAAGGCCCGACTGGGGGGGCCACAGATACGCAGTATTTT.

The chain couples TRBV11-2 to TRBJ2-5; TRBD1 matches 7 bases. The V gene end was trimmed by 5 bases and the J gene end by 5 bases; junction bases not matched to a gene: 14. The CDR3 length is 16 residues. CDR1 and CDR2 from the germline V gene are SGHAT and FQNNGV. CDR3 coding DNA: TGTGCCAGCAGCAGCCGGGACAGCTTCTTCTTGGAGACCCAGTACTTC. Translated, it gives CASSSRDSFFLETQYF.

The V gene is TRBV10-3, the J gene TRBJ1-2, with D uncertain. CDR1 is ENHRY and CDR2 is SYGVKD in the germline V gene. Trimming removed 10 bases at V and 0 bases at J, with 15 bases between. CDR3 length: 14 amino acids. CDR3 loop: CATLGPIANYGYTF. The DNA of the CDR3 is TGTGCCACCCTAGGTCCTATAGCTAACTATGGCTACACCTTC.

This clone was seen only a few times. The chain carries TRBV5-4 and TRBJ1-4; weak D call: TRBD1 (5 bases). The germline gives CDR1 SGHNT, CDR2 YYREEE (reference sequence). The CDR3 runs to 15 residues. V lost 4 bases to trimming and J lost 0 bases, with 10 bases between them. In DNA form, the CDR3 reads TGTGCCAGCAGCGAGGGGATGGCAACTAATGAAAAACTGTTTTTT. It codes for CASSEGMATNEKLFF.

CDR3 DNA: TGCGCCAGCAGCGGGCTTCGGGAGCTGTTTTTT. Translation gives CASSGLRELFF. V and J are TRBV5-1 and TRBJ2-2; D not resolved. Trimming shortened V by 4 bases and J by 9 bases, and 7 bases separated the two germline ends. This CDR3 region has 11 residues. Germline CDR1 and CDR2: SGHRS and YFSETQ.

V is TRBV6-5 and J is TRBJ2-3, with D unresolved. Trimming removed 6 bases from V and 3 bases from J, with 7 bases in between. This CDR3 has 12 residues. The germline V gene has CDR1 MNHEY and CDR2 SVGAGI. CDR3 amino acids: CASRSGTDTQYF. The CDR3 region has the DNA TGTGCCAGCAGGTCGGGTACAGATACGCAGTATTTT.

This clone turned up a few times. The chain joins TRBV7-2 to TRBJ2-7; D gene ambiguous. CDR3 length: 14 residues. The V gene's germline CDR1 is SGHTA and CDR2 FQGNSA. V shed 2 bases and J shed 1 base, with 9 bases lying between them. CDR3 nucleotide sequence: TGTGCCAGCAGCTTATACCCAGTATCCTACGAGCAGTACTTC. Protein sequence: CASSLYPVSYEQYF.

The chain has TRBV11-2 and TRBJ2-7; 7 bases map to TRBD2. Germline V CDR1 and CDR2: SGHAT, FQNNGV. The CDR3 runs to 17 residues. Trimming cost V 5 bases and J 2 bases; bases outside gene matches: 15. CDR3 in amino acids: CASSPRLLAGLTYEQYF. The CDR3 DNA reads TGTGCCAGCAGCCCCCGTTTATTAGCGGGCCTAACCTACGAGCAGTACTTC.

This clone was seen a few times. In DNA form, the CDR3 reads TGTGCCAGCACCGGACAGGGGTTCCCCAATGAGCAGTTCTTC. This translates into CASTGQGFPNEQFF. The rearrangement uses TRBV27 and TRBJ2-1; 9 nucleotides agree with TRBD1. J lost 6 bases, V lost 7 bases, and 7 bases had no gene match. The CDR3 extends over 14 amino acids. Germline loops: CDR1 MNHEY, CDR2 SMNVEV (reference sequence).

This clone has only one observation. CDR3: CASSSVTGDYNEQFF. In nucleotides, the CDR3 is TGTGCCAGCAGCTCGGTGACAGGGGACTACAATGAGCAGTTCTTC. The chain uses TRBV5-6 and TRBJ2-1; 8 bases fit TRBD1. This CDR3 spans 15 amino acids. V was pared by 3 bases and J by 3 bases, with 5 bases of the junction left unmatched. CDR1 and CDR2 from the germline V gene are SGHDT and YYEEEE.

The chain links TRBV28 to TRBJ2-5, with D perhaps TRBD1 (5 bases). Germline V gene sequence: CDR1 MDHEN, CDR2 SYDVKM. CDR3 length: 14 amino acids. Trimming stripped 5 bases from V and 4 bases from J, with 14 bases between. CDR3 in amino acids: CASSDSASGETQYF. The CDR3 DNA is TGTGCCAGCAGTGACAGCGCTTCGGGAGAGACCCAGTACTTC.

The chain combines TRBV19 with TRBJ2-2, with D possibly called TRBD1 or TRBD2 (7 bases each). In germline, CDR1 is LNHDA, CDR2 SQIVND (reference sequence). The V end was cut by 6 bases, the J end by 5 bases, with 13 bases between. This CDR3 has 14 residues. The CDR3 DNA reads TGTGCCAGTAGGCCAGGGGGGGTTACCGGGGAGCTGTTTTTT. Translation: CASRPGGVTGELFF.

CDR3 DNA sequence: TGCGCCAGCAGCTTGGGGACCGGGGCCGTAGATACGCAGTATTTT. This encodes CASSLGTGAVDTQYF. J is TRBJ2-3 and V is TRBV5-1; possibly TRBD1 or TRBD2 for D (5 bases each). The CDR3 is 15 residues long. V dropped 0 bases and J dropped 5 bases, with 13 bases sitting between them. Germline CDR1 is SGHRS and CDR2 is YFSETQ.

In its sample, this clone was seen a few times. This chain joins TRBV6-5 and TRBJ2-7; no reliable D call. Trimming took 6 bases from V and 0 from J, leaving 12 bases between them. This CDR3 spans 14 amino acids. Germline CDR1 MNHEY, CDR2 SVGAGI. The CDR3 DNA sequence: TGTGCCAGCAGATATAGACGGGTCTCCTACGAGCAGTACTTC. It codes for CASRYRRVSYEQYF.

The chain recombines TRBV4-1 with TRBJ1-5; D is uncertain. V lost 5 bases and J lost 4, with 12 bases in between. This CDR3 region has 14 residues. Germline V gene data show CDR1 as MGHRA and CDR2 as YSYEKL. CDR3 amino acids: CASSFGRMNQPQHF. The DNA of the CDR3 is TGCGCCAGCAGCTTCGGACGGATGAATCAGCCCCAGCATTTT.

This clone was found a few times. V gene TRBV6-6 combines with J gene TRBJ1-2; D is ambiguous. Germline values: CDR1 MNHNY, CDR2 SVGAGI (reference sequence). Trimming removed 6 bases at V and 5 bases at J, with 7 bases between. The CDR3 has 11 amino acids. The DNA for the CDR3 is TGTGCCAGCAGCAGCCGATATGGCTACACCTTC. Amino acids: CASSSRYGYTF.

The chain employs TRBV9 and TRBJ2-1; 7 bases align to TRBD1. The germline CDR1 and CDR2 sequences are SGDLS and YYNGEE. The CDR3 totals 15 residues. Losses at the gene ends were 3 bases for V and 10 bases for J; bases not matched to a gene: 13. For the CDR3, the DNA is TGTGCCAGCAGCGCGGGGACCGCGCCGGACAGGGAGCAGTTCTTC. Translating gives CASSAGTAPDREQFF.

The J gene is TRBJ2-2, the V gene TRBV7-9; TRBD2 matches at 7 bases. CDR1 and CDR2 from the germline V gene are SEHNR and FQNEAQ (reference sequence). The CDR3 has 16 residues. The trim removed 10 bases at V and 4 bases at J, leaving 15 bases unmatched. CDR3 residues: CATSPHGGMSTGELFF. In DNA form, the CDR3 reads TGTGCCACATCGCCTCACGGGGGGATGAGCACCGGGGAGCTGTTTTTT.

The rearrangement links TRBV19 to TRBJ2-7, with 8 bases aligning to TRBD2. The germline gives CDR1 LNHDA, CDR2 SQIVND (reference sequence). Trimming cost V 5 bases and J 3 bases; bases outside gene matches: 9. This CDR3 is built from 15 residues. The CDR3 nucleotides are TGTGCCAGTAGTTCGAGCGGACTAGCTAGCTACGAGCAGTACTTC. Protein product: CASSSSGLASYEQYF.

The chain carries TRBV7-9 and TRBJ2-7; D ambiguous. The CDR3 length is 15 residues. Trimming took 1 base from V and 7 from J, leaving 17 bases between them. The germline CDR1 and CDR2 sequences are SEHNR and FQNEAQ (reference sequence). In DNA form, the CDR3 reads TGTGCCAGCAGCTTAGGCGTAACCCCCTCCGGGGAGCAGTACTTC. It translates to CASSLGVTPSGEQYF.

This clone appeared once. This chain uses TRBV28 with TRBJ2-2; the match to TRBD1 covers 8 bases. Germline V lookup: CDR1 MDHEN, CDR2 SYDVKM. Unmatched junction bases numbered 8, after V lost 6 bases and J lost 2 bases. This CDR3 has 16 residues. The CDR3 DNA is TGTGCCAGCAGACCCGACAGGGGACTTAACACCGGGGAGCTGTTTTTT. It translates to CASRPDRGLNTGELFF.

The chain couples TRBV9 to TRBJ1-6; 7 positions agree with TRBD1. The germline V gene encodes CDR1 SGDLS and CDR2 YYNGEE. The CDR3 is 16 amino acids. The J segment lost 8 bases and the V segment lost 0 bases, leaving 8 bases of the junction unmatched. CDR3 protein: CASSVGAGQKDSPLHF. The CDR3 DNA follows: TGTGCCAGCAGCGTAGGGGCGGGACAGAAAGATTCACCCCTCCACTTT.